This entry concerns a single T cell receptor (beta chain). Described treatment: oral pan-JAK inhibitor, 5-10 mg twice daily. This sample is drawn from a study of CD8+ T cells in alopecia areata. In each case, RNA was isolated and then reverse transcribed into cDNA as the sequencing template. Libraries were prepared by immunoSEQ multiplex PCR; TCRdb keeps only in-frame clonotypes and omits some of them. Found here are 95,000 to 100,000 clones, 50% to 60% of them singletons; the top ten hold less than 20%. CDR1 is MNHEY and CDR2 is SMNVEV in the germline V gene (reference sequence). Trimming took off 6 bases at V and 2 bases at J, with 16 bases between the two ends. The CDR3 is 15 residues long.

Sequencing was performed on CD8+ T cells sorted from blood, taken at approximately week 60, from a patient treated with tofacitinib. The chain carries TRBV27 and TRBJ2-5, with no clear D. The receptor was isolated from a human donor with alopecia areata. DNA for the CDR3: TGTGCCAGCAGCCCCATGCAGGCGCCGCAAGAGACCCAGTACTTC. Its protein product is CASSPMQAPQETQYF.